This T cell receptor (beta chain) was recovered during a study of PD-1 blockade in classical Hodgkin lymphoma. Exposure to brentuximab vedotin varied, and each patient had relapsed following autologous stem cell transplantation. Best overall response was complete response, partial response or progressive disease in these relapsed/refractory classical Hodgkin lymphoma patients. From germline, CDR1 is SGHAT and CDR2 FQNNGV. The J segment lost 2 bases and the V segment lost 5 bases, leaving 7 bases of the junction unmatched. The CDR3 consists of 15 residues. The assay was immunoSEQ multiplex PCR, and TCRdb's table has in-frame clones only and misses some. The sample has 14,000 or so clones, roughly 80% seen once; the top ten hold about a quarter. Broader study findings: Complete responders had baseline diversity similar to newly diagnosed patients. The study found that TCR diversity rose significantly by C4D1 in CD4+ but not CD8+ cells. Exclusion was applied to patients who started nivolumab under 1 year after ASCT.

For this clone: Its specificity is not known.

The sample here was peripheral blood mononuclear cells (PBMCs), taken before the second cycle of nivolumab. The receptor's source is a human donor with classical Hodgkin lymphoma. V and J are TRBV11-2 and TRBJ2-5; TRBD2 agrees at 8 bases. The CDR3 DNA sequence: TGTGCCAGCAGCGTACCGGGACTAGGACAAGAGACCCAGTACTTC. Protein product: CASSVPGLGQETQYF.